The next 15 T cell receptor beta chains were all read from a single sample in a study of T cells in Graves' hyperthyroidism and ophthalmopathy (dated by TCRdb to the late 2010s). Preparation of the library involved multiplex PCR. Sequencing took place on an Illumina HiSeq 2000. The TCR beta CDR3 regions were amplified from the RNA transcripts. A first-round RT-PCR of the TCR CDR3 used the HTBI primer set with the Qiagen OneStep RT-PCR kit. The public reads were reprocessed in TCRdb via fastp at Q25 and MiXCR, keeping in-frame beta chains. Rows with a matching CDR3 protein are joined into one entry that keeps the most common DNA and genes. A total of hundreds of thousands of distinct CDR3 sequences appear in this sample, 15% of them only once. The ten largest clones take up about 21% of the sample. Input material: blood. The receptors derive from a woman aged 60 to 75 with Graves' ophthalmopathy.

This clonotype was recorded many times. The rearrangement joins TRBV5-6 to TRBJ2-1; 7 positions agree with TRBD1. The CDR3 has 17 residues. Per the germline V gene, CDR1 is SGHDT and CDR2 is YYEEEE. Trimming removed 3 bases from V and 4 bases from J; junction bases left unmatched: 13. The CDR3 loop is CASSSEQGYVPYNEQFF. CDR3 DNA: TGTGCCAGCAGCTCGGAACAGGGGTACGTTCCTTACAATGAGCAGTTCTTC. The full variable domain, completed using reference TRBV5-6 and TRBJ2-1, is DAGVTQSPTHLIKTRGQQVTLRCSPKSGHDTVSWYQQALGQGPQFIFQYYEEEERQRGNFPDRFSGHQFPNYSSELNVNALLLGDSALYLCASSSEQGYVPYNEQFFGPGTRLTVL.

The table lists this clonotype with many counts. The V call is TRBV28, the J call TRBJ2-5, with 9 nucleotides matching TRBD2. Germline CDR1 MDHEN, CDR2 SYDVKM. CDR3 length: 16 amino acids. V lost 6 bases and J lost 0; bases outside the gene matches: 8. CDR3 in amino acids: CASRVSGRGNQETQYF. The CDR3 DNA sequence: TGTGCCAGCAGGGTTAGCGGGAGAGGGAACCAAGAGACCCAGTACTTC.

This clonotype was counted only a few times. In DNA, the CDR3 is TGCGCCAGCAGCCGCTCGGGACAGGGAAGCGAGCAGTACTTC. Protein product: CASSRSGQGSEQYF. This chain joins TRBV4-1 and TRBJ2-7; 9 bases are shared with TRBD1. V shed 4 bases and J 6 bases; nucleotides not matched to a gene: 7. The CDR3 sequence is 14 residues long. Germline V lookup: CDR1 MGHRA, CDR2 YSYEKL.

This clonotype was observed at least ten times. This chain joins TRBV7-9 and TRBJ2-7; D possibly corresponds to TRBD2 (6 bases). There are 16 residues in the CDR3. V shed 6 bases and J shed 5 bases, with 23 bases lying between them. The germline gives CDR1 SEHNR, CDR2 FQNEAQ (reference sequence). This CDR3 is CASSPRNAGPANEQYF. The CDR3 DNA reads TGTGCCAGCAGTCCCCGGAACGCGGGACCCGCCAACGAGCAGTACTTC.

This clonotype was seen at least ten times. V usage is TRBV20-1 and J usage is TRBJ1-4; 7 bases match TRBD1. Germline loops: CDR1 DFQATT, CDR2 SNEGSKA (reference sequence). This CDR3 region has 14 residues. J lost 6 bases, V lost 3 bases, and 7 bases had no gene match. CDR3 loop: CSARSGGRDEKLFF. In DNA form, the CDR3 reads TGCAGTGCTAGGTCAGGGGGGCGCGATGAAAAACTGTTTTTT.

This clonotype was detected ten times or more. The CDR3 sequence is CASSTSQGPDNEQFF. CDR3 DNA: TGTGCCAGCAGCACATCCCAAGGACCCGACAATGAGCAGTTCTTC. The gene calls are TRBV3-1 and TRBJ2-1; D unclear. Trimming cost V 5 bases and J 5 bases, with 16 bases left between them. Germline V gene data show CDR1 as LGHDT and CDR2 as YNNKEL (reference sequence). This CDR3 spans 15 amino acids.

This clonotype was detected many times. The chain couples TRBV28 to TRBJ1-1; 10 bases fit TRBD1. V shed 6 bases, J shed 1 base, and the junction held 11 bases outside the gene matches. CDR3 length: 17 amino acids. The germline CDR1 and CDR2 sequences are MDHEN and SYDVKM. CDR3 in DNA: TGTGCCAGCAGGGCGACCGGGACAGGGGTATCGAACACTGAAGCTTTCTTT. Protein product: CASRATGTGVSNTEAFF.

This clonotype has just a few counts. V usage is TRBV5-5 and J usage is TRBJ1-2; D is perhaps TRBD1 (6 bases). Looked up from germline, CDR1 is SGHKS and CDR2 is YYEKEE (reference sequence). The CDR3 consists of 14 residues. The V gene lost 2 bases and the J gene lost 4 bases, with 12 bases spanning the gap. The DNA for the CDR3 is TGTGCCAGCAGCTTTAGACAGGCGGCCTATGGCTACACCTTC. Translated, it gives CASSFRQAAYGYTF.

This clonotype was detected a few times. The chain couples TRBV27 to TRBJ2-3; D not resolved. This CDR3 contains 16 residues. The V gene's germline CDR1 is MNHEY and CDR2 SMNVEV (reference sequence). Trimming left V 8 bases short and J 3 bases short, with 21 bases between. The CDR3 DNA is TGTGCCAGCGCAAAGGTCCTCGTCGTTTTGACAGATACGCAGTATTTT. It codes for CASAKVLVVLTDTQYF.

V and J are TRBV5-1 and TRBJ1-1; 7 positions match TRBD1. CDR1 and CDR2 from the germline V gene are SGHRS and YFSETQ. J was trimmed by 5 bases and V by 4 bases; bases with no gene match: 5. The CDR3 is 13 amino acids. The CDR3 reads CASSATGRTEAFF. CDR3 bases: TGCGCCAGCAGCGCGACAGGGAGGACTGAAGCTTTCTTT.

This chain uses TRBV10-3 with TRBJ2-7, with D perhaps TRBD1 (6 bases). The V end was cut by 0 bases, the J end by 6 bases, with 12 bases between. The CDR3 length is 14 residues. The germline V gene has CDR1 ENHRY and CDR2 SYGVKD. This chain's CDR3 is CAISESGQSAEQYF. The CDR3 nucleotides are TGTGCCATCAGTGAGTCTGGACAGTCGGCCGAGCAGTACTTC.

CDR3 nucleotides: TGTGCCACCAGCAGAGAATGGCTAGCGGGAATCGAGCAGTACTTC. Protein: CATSREWLAGIEQYF. The rearrangement uses TRBV15 and TRBJ2-7, with 9 bases identical to TRBD2. The germline CDR1 and CDR2 sequences are LNHNV and YYDKDF (reference sequence). The CDR3 runs 15 residues. Trimming at V came to 0 bases and at J to 6 bases, leaving 6 bases not matched to a gene.

This clonotype was detected many times. V is TRBV11-2 and J is TRBJ2-7; tentatively, D is TRBD1 or TRBD2 (5 bases each). The germline V gene has CDR1 SGHAT and CDR2 FQNNGV. The CDR3 length is 15 residues. Trimming left V 2 bases short and J 2 bases short, with 13 bases between. CDR3 protein: CASSLSGLGAYEQYF. Written as DNA, the CDR3 is TGTGCCAGCAGCTTATCAGGGCTCGGGGCCTACGAGCAGTACTTC. Looking up the rest from reference TRBV11-2 and TRBJ2-7 gives the full variable domain: EAGVAQSPRYKIIEKRQSVAFWCNPISGHATLYWYQQILGQGPKLLIQFQNNGVVDDSQLPKDRFSAERLKGVDSTLKIQPAKLEDSAVYLCASSLSGLGAYEQYFGPGTRLTVT.

There are many counts of this clonotype. The chain is built from TRBV7-2 and TRBJ2-7; D unresolved. The CDR3 consists of 15 residues. Between the trimmed V and J ends, which lost 1 base and 3 bases, there was a span of 13 bases. From germline, CDR1 is SGHTA and CDR2 FQGNSA. The CDR3 sequence: CASSLGRQWGYEQYF. The CDR3 DNA sequence: TGTGCCAGCAGCTTAGGTCGGCAGTGGGGCTACGAGCAGTACTTC.

This clonotype was recorded many times. The chain couples TRBV7-2 to TRBJ2-3; tentative D call: TRBD2 (6 bases). Germline V gene lookup returns CDR1 SGHTA and CDR2 FQGNSA. CDR3 length: 17 amino acids. With 5 bases removed from V and 1 base from J, the gap between germline ends came to 19 bases. The CDR3 is CASSPGSQRVGTDTQYF. Written as DNA, the CDR3 is TGTGCCAGCAGCCCCGGGTCCCAGCGGGTTGGCACAGATACGCAGTATTTT.